This T cell receptor (beta chain) was documented in a study of blood T cell repertoires in COVID-19. Study details: The United States, Italy and Spain provided the acute and convalescent COVID-19 samples. In each case, the material was cDNA or gDNA derived from T cells, B-cell-depleted T cells, or PBMCs.

With 3 bases removed from V and 1 base from J, the gap between germline ends came to 3 bases. The germline V gene has CDR1 SEHNR and CDR2 FQNEAQ (reference sequence). This CDR3 region has 12 residues. The method was immunoSEQ multiplex PCR; TCRdb's version includes in-frame clones alone and lacks a portion of them. The sample records 380,000 or so clones, about 89% being singletons. The clonotype was recovered from a man between 40 and 49 years old with acute or convalescent COVID-19. The chain uses TRBV7-9 and TRBJ1-2; D remains ambiguous. The sample consisted of peripheral blood. CDR3 protein: CASSFHNYGYTF. The CDR3 bases are TGTGCCAGCAGCTTCCATAACTATGGCTACACCTTC.